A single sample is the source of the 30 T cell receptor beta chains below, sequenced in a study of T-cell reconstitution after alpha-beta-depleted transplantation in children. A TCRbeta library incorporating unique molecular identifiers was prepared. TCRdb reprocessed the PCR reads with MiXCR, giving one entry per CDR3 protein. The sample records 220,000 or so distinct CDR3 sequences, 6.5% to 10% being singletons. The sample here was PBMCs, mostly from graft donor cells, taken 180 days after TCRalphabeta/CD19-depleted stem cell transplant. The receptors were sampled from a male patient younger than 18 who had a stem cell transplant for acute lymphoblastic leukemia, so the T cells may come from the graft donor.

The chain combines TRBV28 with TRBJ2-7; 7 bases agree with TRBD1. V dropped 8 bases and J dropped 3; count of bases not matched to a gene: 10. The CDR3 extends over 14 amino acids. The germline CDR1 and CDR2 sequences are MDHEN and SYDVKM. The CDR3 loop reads CASGSGTALYEQYF. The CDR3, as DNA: TGTGCCAGCGGTTCGGGGACAGCCCTCTACGAGCAGTACTTC. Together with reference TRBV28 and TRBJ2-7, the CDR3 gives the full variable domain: DVKVTQSSRYLVKRTGEKVFLECVQDMDHENMFWYRQDPGLGLRLIYFSYDVKMKEKGDIPEGYSVSREKKERFSLILESASTNQTSMYLCASGSGTALYEQYFGPGTRLTVT.

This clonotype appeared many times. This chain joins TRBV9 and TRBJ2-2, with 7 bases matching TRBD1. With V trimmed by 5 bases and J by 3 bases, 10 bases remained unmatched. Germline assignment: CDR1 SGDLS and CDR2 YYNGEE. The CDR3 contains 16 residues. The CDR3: CASSHTPGQYTGELFF. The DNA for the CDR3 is TGTGCCAGCAGTCATACCCCGGGACAGTACACCGGGGAGCTGTTTTTT.

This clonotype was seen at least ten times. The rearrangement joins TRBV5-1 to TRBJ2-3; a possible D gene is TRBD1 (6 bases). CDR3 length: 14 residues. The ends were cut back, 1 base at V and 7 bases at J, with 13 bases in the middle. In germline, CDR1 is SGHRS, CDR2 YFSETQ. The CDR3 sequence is CASSLPQQGHTQYF. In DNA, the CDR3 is TGCGCCAGCAGCTTGCCTCAACAGGGACATACGCAGTATTTT.

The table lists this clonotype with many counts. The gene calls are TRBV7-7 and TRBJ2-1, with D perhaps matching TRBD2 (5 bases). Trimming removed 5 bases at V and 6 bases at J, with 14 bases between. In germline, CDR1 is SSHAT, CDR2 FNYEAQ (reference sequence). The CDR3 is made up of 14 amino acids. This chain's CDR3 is CASSPILGSNEQFF. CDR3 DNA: TGTGCCAGCAGCCCAATTCTTGGGAGCAATGAGCAGTTCTTC. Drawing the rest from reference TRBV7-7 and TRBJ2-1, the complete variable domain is GAGVSQSPRYKVTKRGQDVTLRCDPISSHATLYWYQQALGQGPEFLTYFNYEAQPDKSGLPSDRFSAERPEGSISTLTIQRTEQRDSAMYRCASSPILGSNEQFFGPGTRLTVL.

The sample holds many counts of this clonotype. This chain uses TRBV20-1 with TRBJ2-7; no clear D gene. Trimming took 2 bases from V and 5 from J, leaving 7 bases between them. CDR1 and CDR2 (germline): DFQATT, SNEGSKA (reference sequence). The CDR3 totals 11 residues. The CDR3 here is CSARTNHEQYF. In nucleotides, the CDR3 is TGCAGTGCTAGAACTAACCACGAGCAGTACTTC.

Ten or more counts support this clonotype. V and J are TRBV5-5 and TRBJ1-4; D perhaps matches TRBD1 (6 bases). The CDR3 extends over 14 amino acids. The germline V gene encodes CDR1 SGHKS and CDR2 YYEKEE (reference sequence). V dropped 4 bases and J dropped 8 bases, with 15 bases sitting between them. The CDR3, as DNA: TGTGCCAGCAGCCCCGGGACAAGAGTCGAAAAACTGTTTTTT. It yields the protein CASSPGTRVEKLFF.

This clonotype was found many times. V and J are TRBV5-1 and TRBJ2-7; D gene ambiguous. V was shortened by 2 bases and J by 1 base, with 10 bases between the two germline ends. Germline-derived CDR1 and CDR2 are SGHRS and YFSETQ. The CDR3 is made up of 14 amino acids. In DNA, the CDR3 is TGCGCCAGCAGCTTCCGGACGAGGTCCTACGAGCAGTACTTC. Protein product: CASSFRTRSYEQYF.

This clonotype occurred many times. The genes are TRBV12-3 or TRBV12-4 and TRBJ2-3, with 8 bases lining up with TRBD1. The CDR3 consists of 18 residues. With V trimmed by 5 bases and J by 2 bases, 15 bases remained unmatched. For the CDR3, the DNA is TGTGCCAGCAGTCTAAGTCTCGGGACAGGTACCTTCACAGATACGCAGTATTTT. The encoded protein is CASSLSLGTGTFTDTQYF.

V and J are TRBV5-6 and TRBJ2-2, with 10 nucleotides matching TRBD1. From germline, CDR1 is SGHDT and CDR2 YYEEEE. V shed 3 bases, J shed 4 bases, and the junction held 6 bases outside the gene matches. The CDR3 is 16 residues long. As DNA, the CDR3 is TGTGCCAGCAGCTCCCCGGGACAGGGGTCCACCGGGGAGCTGTTTTTT. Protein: CASSSPGQGSTGELFF.

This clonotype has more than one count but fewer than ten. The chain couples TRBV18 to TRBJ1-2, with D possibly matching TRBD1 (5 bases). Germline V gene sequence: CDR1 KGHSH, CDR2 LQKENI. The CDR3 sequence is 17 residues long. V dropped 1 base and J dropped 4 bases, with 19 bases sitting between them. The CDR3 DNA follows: TGTGCCAGCTCACCACTCGACAGCCCTGGGAACCTCTATGGCTACACCTTC. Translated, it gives CASSPLDSPGNLYGYTF.

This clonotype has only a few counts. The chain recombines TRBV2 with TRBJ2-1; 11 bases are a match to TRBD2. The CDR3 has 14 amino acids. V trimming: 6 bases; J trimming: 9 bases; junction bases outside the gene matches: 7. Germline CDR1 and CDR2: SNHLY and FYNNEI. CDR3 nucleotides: TGTGCCAGCAGAACCATAGCGGGGGGGGGTGAGCAGTTCTTC. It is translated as CASRTIAGGGEQFF.

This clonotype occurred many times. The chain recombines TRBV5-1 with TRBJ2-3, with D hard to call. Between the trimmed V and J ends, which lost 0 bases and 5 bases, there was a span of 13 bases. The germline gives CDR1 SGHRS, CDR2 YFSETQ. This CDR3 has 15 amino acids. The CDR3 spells CASSLGTAWGDTQYF. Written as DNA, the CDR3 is TGCGCCAGCAGCTTGGGGACGGCCTGGGGAGATACGCAGTATTTT.

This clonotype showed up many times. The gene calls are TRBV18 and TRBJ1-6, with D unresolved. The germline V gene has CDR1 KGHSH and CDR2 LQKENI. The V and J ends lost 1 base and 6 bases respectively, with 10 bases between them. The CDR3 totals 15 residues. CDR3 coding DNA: TGTGCCAGCTCACCACTGGGGTCTCTTAATTCACCCCTCCACTTT. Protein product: CASSPLGSLNSPLHF.

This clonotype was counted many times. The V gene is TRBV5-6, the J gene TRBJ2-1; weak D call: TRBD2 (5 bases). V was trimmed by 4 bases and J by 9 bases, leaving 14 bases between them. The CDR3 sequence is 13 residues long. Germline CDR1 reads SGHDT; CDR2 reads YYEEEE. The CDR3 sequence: CASSLPSWIEQFF. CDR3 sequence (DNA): TGTGCCAGCAGCCTACCTAGCTGGATTGAGCAGTTCTTC.

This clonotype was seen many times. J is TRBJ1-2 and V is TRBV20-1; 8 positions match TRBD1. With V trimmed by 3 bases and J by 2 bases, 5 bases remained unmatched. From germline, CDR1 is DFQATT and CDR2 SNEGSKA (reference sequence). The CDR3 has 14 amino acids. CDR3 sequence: CSASRDRQNYGYTF. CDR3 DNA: TGCAGTGCTAGCCGGGACAGGCAAAACTATGGCTACACCTTC.

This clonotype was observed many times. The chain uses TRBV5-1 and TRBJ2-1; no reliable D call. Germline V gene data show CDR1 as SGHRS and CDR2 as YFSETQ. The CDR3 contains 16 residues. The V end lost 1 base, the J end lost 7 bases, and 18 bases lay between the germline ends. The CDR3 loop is CASSLIIPWTGNEQFF. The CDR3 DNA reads TGCGCCAGCAGCTTGATCATCCCCTGGACCGGAAATGAGCAGTTCTTC.

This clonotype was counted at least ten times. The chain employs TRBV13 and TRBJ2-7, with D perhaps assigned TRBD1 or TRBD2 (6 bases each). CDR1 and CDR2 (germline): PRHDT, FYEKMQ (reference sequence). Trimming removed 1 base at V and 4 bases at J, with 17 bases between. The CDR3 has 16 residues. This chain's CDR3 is CASSLEPGAVGYEQYF. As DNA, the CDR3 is TGTGCCAGCAGCTTAGAGCCGGGGGCTGTGGGGTACGAGCAGTACTTC.

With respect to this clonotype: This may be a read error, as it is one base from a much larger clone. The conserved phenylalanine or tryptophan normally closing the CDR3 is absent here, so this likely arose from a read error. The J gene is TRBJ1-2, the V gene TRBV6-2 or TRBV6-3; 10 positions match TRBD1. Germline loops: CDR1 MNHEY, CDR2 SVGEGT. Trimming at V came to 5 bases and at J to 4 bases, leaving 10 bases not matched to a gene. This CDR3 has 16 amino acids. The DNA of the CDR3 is TGTGCCAGCAGTACACCGGGACAGGGGATGGTCTATGGCTACACCTTG. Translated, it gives CASSTPGQGMVYGYTL.

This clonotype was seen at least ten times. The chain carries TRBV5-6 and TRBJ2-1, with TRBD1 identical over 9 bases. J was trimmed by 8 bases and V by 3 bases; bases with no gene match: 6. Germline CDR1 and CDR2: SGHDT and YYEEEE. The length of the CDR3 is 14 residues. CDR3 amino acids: CASSWGQGTDEQFF. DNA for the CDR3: TGTGCCAGCAGCTGGGGACAGGGTACCGATGAGCAGTTCTTC.

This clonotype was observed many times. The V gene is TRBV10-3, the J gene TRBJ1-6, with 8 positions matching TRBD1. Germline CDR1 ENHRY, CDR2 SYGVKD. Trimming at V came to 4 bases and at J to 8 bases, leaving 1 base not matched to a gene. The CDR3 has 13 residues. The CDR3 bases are TGTGCCATCAGTGCGGACAGGGATTCACCCCTCCACTTT. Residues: CAISADRDSPLHF.

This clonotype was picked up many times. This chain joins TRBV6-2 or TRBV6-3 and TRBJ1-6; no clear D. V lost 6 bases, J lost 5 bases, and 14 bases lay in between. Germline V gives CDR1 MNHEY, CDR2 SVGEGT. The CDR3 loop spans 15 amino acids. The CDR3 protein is CASSLLHRNNSPLHF. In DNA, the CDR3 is TGTGCCAGCAGCCTCCTCCATCGAAATAATTCACCCCTCCACTTT.

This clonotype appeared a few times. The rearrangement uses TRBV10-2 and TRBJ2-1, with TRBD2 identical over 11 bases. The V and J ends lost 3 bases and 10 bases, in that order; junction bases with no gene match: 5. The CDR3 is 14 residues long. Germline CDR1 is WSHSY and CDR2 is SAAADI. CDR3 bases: TGCGCCAGCAGTGAAACTAGCGGGAGTGGCGAGCAGTTCTTC. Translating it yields CASSETSGSGEQFF.

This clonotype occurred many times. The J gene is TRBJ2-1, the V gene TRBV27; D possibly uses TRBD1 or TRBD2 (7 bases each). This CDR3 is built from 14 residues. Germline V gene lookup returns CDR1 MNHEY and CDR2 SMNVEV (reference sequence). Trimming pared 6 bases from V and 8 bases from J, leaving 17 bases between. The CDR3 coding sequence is TGTGCCAGCAGAGGGGAGGGGGCCATAGATGAGCAGTTCTTC. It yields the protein CASRGEGAIDEQFF.

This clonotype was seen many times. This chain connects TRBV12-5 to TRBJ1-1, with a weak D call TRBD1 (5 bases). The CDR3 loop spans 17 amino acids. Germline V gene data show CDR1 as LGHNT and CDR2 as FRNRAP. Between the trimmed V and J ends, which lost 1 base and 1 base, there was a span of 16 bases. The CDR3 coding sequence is TGTGCTAGTGGTTTGGGCCGGACAAAGATAAGGAACACTGAAGCTTTCTTT. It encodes CASGLGRTKIRNTEAFF.

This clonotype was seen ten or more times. CDR3 region: CASSLAPEGPLAKNIQYF. The DNA of the CDR3 is TGTGCCAGCAGCTTAGCCCCCGAGGGGCCTCTAGCCAAAAACATTCAGTACTTC. V is TRBV7-2 and J is TRBJ2-4, with D perhaps assigned TRBD1 or TRBD2 (5 bases each). The V end was cut by 0 bases, the J end by 0 bases, with 15 bases between. Looked up from germline, CDR1 is SGHTA and CDR2 is FQGNSA. This CDR3 has 18 residues.

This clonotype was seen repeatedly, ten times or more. DNA for the CDR3: TGTGCCAGCAGTTTCTCCGGGACTAGGGCCTACGAGCAGTACTTC. It translates to CASSFSGTRAYEQYF. The rearrangement links TRBV28 to TRBJ2-7; 8 nucleotides line up with TRBD2. Trimming cost V 3 bases and J 2 bases; bases outside gene matches: 6. Per the germline V gene, CDR1 is MDHEN and CDR2 is SYDVKM. This CDR3 is 15 amino acids long.

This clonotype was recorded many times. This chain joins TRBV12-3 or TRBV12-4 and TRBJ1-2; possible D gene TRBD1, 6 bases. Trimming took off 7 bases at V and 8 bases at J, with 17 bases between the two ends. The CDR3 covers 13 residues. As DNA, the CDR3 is TGTGCCAGCACCCCCGGGCCCAGGGGCGGCTACACCTTC. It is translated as CASTPGPRGGYTF.

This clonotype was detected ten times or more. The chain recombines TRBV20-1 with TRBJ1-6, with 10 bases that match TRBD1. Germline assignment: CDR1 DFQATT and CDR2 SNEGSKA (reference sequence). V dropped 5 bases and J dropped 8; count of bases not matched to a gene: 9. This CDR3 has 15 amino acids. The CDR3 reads CSAPDRGSIYSPLHF. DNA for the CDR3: TGCAGTGCTCCGGACAGGGGGTCGATTTATTCACCCCTCCACTTT.

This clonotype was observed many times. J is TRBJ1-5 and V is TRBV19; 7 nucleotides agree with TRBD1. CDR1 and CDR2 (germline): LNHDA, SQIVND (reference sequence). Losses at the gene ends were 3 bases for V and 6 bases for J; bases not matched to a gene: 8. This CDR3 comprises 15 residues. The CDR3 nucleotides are TGTGCCAGTAGTATGCAGGGGGGTATTGGTCAGCCCCAGCATTTT. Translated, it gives CASSMQGGIGQPQHF. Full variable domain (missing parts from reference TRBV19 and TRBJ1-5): DGGITQSPKYLFRKEGQNVTLSCEQNLNHDAMYWYRQDPGQGLRLIYYSQIVNDFQKGDIAEGYSVSREKKESFPLTVTSAQKNPTAFYLCASSMQGGIGQPQHFGDGTRLSIL.

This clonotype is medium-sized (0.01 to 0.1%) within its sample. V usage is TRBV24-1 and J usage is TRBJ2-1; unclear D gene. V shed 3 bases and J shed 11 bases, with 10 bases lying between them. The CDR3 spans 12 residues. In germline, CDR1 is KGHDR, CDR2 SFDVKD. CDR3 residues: CATSDDVSKQFF. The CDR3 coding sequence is TGTGCCACCAGTGATGATGTGAGTAAGCAGTTCTTC.